A single sample gave rise to the 29 T cell receptor beta chains below, sequenced in a study of shared clonotypes between healthy human individuals. Cells designated naive CD8 were CD45RO-negative and were positively selected for CCR7, with terminally differentiated effector memory CD45RA+ cells excluded. TCRdb's copy holds only in-frame clones and misses some; the assay was immunoSEQ multiplex PCR. Here the sample spans just over 2,000,000 clones, approximately 94% being singletons. Sequenced input: naive CD8+ T cells sorted from blood. The receptors here all came from a man aged 18 to 29 in good health.

The CDR3 protein is CASSSGQSGPLHF. Here the CDR3 DNA reads TGTGCCAGCAGCTCGGGACAGTCCGGGCCCCTCCACTTT. This chain links TRBV7-3 with TRBJ1-6, with 7 bases that match TRBD1. The germline gives CDR1 SGHTA, CDR2 FQGTGA. CDR3 length: 13 residues. The junction had 7 bases not matched to a gene; V was cut back by 4 bases and J by 13 bases.

This clone has only one observation. The gene calls are TRBV15 and TRBJ2-2; possible D gene TRBD2, 6 bases. Per germline, CDR1 LNHNV and CDR2 YYDKDF (reference sequence). The V gene lost 1 base and the J gene lost 1 base, with 13 bases spanning the gap. There are 17 residues in the CDR3. The CDR3 DNA follows: TGTGCCACCAGCAGAGGGGATTGGGAGGAGAACACCGGGGAGCTGTTTTTT. This translates into CATSRGDWEENTGELFF.

V gene TRBV11-1 combines with J gene TRBJ2-5; a weak D match, TRBD1 (5 bases). The CDR3 has 18 residues. Germline CDR1 SGHAT, CDR2 FQDESV (reference sequence). V was pared by 1 base and J by 4 bases, with 22 bases between. As DNA, the CDR3 is TGTGCCAGCAGCTTAGGTCCCCCTAAGGGGCTGAACGGAGAGACCCAGTACTTC. Protein product: CASSLGPPKGLNGETQYF. Variable domain in full (rest from reference TRBV11-1 and TRBJ2-5): EAEVAQSPRYKITEKSQAVAFWCDPISGHATLYWYRQILGQGPELLVQFQDESVVDDSQLPKDRFSAERLKGVDSTLKIQPAELGDSAMYLCASSLGPPKGLNGETQYFGPGTRLLVL.

The table lists this clone with a few counts. An end of the junction differs from the germline gene, which may be a read error. The rearrangement uses TRBV7-7 and TRBJ2-5; D gene unclear. The CDR3 extends over 13 amino acids. CDR1 is SSHAT and CDR2 is FNYEAQ in the germline V gene (reference sequence). The CDR3 reads CASSLIPQETQYF. In DNA, the CDR3 is TGTGCTAGCAGCTTAATCCCCCAAGAGACCCAGTACTTC.

This clone was found once. The chain is built from TRBV30 and TRBJ2-7, with TRBD1 matching 9 bases. J gave up 6 bases and V 5 bases, and 5 bases lay outside the gene matches. The CDR3 covers 12 residues. CDR1 and CDR2 (germline): GTSNPN, SVGIG (reference sequence). CDR3 DNA sequence: TGTGCCTGGGGGGACAGGGCCCCCGAGCAGTACTTC. Amino acids: CAWGDRAPEQYF. The whole variable domain, remainder taken from reference TRBV30 and TRBJ2-7, is SQTIHQWPATLVQPVGSPLSLECTVEGTSNPNLYWYRQAAGRGLQLLFYSVGIGQISSEVPQNLSASRPQDRQFILSSKKLLLSDSGFYLCAWGDRAPEQYFGPGTRLTVT.

The chain has TRBV5-1 and TRBJ2-5; no clear D gene. There are 15 residues in the CDR3. V lost 0 bases and J lost 2, with 11 bases in between. Germline V gene lookup returns CDR1 SGHRS and CDR2 YFSETQ. CDR3 DNA: TGCGCCAGCAGCTTGGCCGATATTAGACAAGAGACCCAGTACTTC. Translated, it gives CASSLADIRQETQYF.

This clone was detected only a few times. This same CDR3 is encoded by further DNA sequences in the sample. The chain links TRBV30 to TRBJ1-1, with D uncertain. V was cut by 3 bases and J by 0 bases, with 2 bases left in between. CDR1 and CDR2 from the germline V gene are GTSNPN and SVGIG (reference sequence). The length of the CDR3 is 11 residues. For the CDR3, the DNA is TGTGCCTGGAGCCTGAACACTGAAGCTTTCTTT. Amino acid sequence: CAWSLNTEAFF.

This clone was recorded once. A read error may produce the germline difference seen at one junction end. Other DNA sequences in this sample translate to the same CDR3. CDR3 in DNA: TGTGCCAGCAGTCACGGGACGTACAAGACCTATGAGCAGTACTTC. Translating it yields CASSHGTYKTYEQYF. The chain is built from TRBV6-6 and TRBJ2-7; TRBD1 or TRBD2 may be the D gene (5 bases each). The CDR3 is 15 residues long. The V gene's germline CDR1 is MNHNY and CDR2 SVGAGI (reference sequence).

As concerns this clone: This sample also contains other DNA sequences that code for the same CDR3. The chain carries TRBV9 and TRBJ2-7; TRBD1 matches at 9 bases. Germline V CDR1 and CDR2: SGDLS, YYNGEE. J lost 4 bases, V lost 0 bases, and 2 bases had no gene match. The CDR3 totals 14 residues. The DNA for the CDR3 is TGTGCCAGCAGCGTAGCCGGACAGGGGTACGAGCAGTACTTC. Translated, it gives CASSVAGQGYEQYF.

This CDR3 reads CASSDPAGEETQYF. CDR3 in DNA: TGTGCCAGCAGTGACCCCGCGGGGGAAGAGACCCAGTACTTC. The chain combines TRBV2 with TRBJ2-5; TRBD2 matches at 7 bases. Germline assignment: CDR1 SNHLY and CDR2 FYNNEI. Trimming removed 3 bases from V and 3 bases from J; junction bases left unmatched: 4. The CDR3 totals 14 residues.

V usage is TRBV5-1 and J usage is TRBJ2-3, with TRBD1 identical over 9 bases. The CDR3 length is 15 residues. Germline V gene sequence: CDR1 SGHRS, CDR2 YFSETQ. The trim removed 4 bases at V and 2 bases at J, leaving 5 bases unmatched. CDR3 bases: TGCGCCAGCAGCAGGACAGGGGTAGTCACAGATACGCAGTATTTT. Amino acids: CASSRTGVVTDTQYF.

The table lists this clone with a count of one. The chain employs TRBV19 and TRBJ1-1; perhaps TRBD1 as D (5 bases). Trimming removed 5 bases from V and 1 base from J, with 11 bases in between. This CDR3 comprises 14 residues. CDR1 is LNHDA, CDR2 SQIVND, per germline (reference sequence). The CDR3 sequence is CASSARDGNTEAFF. The CDR3 DNA reads as TGTGCCAGTAGTGCCCGGGACGGGAACACTGAAGCTTTCTTT.

In this sample, this clone turned up a few times. This sample also contains other DNA sequences that code for the same CDR3. This chain's CDR3 is CASSPGTAYEQYF. In nucleotides, the CDR3 is TGCGCCAGCAGCCCCGGGACAGCCTACGAGCAGTACTTC. The chain recombines TRBV5-1 with TRBJ2-7; 7 nucleotides match TRBD1. The CDR3 totals 13 residues. Unmatched junction bases numbered 3, after V lost 4 bases and J lost 2 bases. The germline CDR1 and CDR2 sequences are SGHRS and YFSETQ.

The chain is built from TRBV6-5 and TRBJ2-5; D not certain. Germline assignment: CDR1 MNHEY and CDR2 SVGAGI. V was pared by 5 bases and J by 5 bases, with 9 bases between. There are 12 residues in the CDR3. The CDR3 sequence is CASSPERETQYF. CDR3 DNA: TGTGCCAGCAGTCCGGAGAGGGAGACCCAGTACTTC.

Comments on this clone: Within the sample, other DNA sequences also encode this same CDR3. The genes are TRBV7-9 and TRBJ1-1; 9 bases agree with TRBD1. The V and J ends lost 5 bases and 4 bases, in that order; junction bases with no gene match: 5. Germline CDR1 reads SEHNR; CDR2 reads FQNEAQ (reference sequence). The CDR3 consists of 14 residues. The CDR3 loop is CASSPGTGLTEAFF. The CDR3 DNA is TGTGCCAGCAGCCCGGGGACAGGGCTCACTGAAGCTTTCTTT.

This rearrangement joins TRBV2 to TRBJ2-3; 8 bases are shared with TRBD2. Germline V gene data show CDR1 as SNHLY and CDR2 as FYNNEI. Losses at the gene ends were 3 bases for V and 4 bases for J; bases not matched to a gene: 9. The CDR3 consists of 16 residues. The CDR3 bases are TGTGCCAGCAGTGACCCAGCGGGAGAGGTTGCAGATACGCAGTATTTT. Translating gives CASSDPAGEVADTQYF.

The rearrangement joins TRBV18 to TRBJ2-6, with D unresolved. Germline CDR1 KGHSH, CDR2 LQKENI. The length of the CDR3 is 18 residues. V lost 0 bases and J 0 bases, leaving 12 bases between the germline ends. The CDR3 here is CASSPPPLRNSGANVLTF. The CDR3 DNA follows: TGTGCCAGCTCACCACCCCCACTGCGCAACTCTGGGGCCAACGTCCTGACTTTC.

The chain couples TRBV11-2 to TRBJ2-3; D is tentatively TRBD1 or TRBD2 (6 bases each). The ends were cut back, 5 bases at V and 1 base at J, with 19 bases in the middle. CDR1 is SGHAT, CDR2 FQNNGV, per germline. The CDR3 totals 17 residues. The CDR3 sequence: CASSPLGSGAGTDTQYF. DNA of the CDR3: TGTGCCAGCAGCCCACTAGGGTCGGGGGCCGGCACAGATACGCAGTATTTT.

As to this clone: The same CDR3 can be traced to other DNA sequences in this sample. This chain links TRBV5-1 with TRBJ2-7; 7 bases align to TRBD1. Germline CDR1 is SGHRS and CDR2 is YFSETQ. CDR3 length: 15 residues. V shed 2 bases, J shed 1 base, and the junction held 6 bases outside the gene matches. The CDR3 nucleotides read TGCGCCAGCAGCTTAGAAGACAGGGTTTCCTACGAGCAGTACTTC. Translating it yields CASSLEDRVSYEQYF.

In DNA, the CDR3 is TGTGCCAGCAGCTTAGCGCTAGCGGGAGAGTTGGCAGATACGCAGTATTTT. As protein: CASSLALAGELADTQYF. The chain uses TRBV7-9 and TRBJ2-3; 10 bases fit TRBD2. Per the germline V gene, CDR1 is SEHNR and CDR2 is FQNEAQ (reference sequence). Trimming took 0 bases from V and 4 from J; bases not matched to a gene: 7. The CDR3 spans 17 residues.

As regards this clone: The sample holds other DNA sequences that translate to the same CDR3. The chain joins TRBV7-9 to TRBJ1-2; D possibly corresponds to TRBD1 (5 bases). This CDR3 comprises 12 residues. Trimming left V 2 bases short and J 6 bases short, with 7 bases between. Germline CDR1 and CDR2: SEHNR and FQNEAQ (reference sequence). The CDR3 protein is CASSLQGDGYTF. DNA for the CDR3: TGTGCCAGCAGCTTACAGGGAGATGGCTACACCTTC.

The genes are TRBV27 and TRBJ2-7; D uncertain. Per the germline V gene, CDR1 is MNHEY and CDR2 is SMNVEV (reference sequence). The V and J ends lost 6 bases and 3 bases respectively, with 9 bases between them. The CDR3 contains 12 residues. CDR3 amino acids: CASRAHVYEQYF. The CDR3 region has the DNA TGTGCCAGCAGGGCGCACGTCTACGAGCAGTACTTC.

This chain joins TRBV7-9 and TRBJ2-7; D is undetermined. The CDR3 is 15 residues long. The germline CDR1 and CDR2 sequences are SEHNR and FQNEAQ (reference sequence). Trimming stripped 5 bases from V and 4 bases from J, with 18 bases between. CDR3 nucleotides: TGTGCCAGCAGCCCCCCTCACTGGGCCGGGTACGAGCAGTACTTC. It translates to CASSPPHWAGYEQYF.

The CDR3 loop is CASSVATDRAVGVYGYTF. In nucleotides, the CDR3 is TGTGCCAGCAGCGTAGCTACGGACAGGGCCGTTGGGGTTTATGGCTACACCTTC. This chain connects TRBV9 to TRBJ1-2; 8 bases agree with TRBD1. This CDR3 is built from 18 residues. The V and J ends lost 0 bases and 5 bases, in that order; junction bases with no gene match: 15. Germline loops: CDR1 SGDLS, CDR2 YYNGEE.

This sequence joins TRBV4-1 and TRBJ2-5; D is unclear. The germline V gene has CDR1 MGHRA and CDR2 YSYEKL. The CDR3 is 13 amino acids. Trimming left V 4 bases short and J 5 bases short, with 11 bases between. CDR3 region: CASSPESRETQYF. The CDR3 DNA reads TGCGCCAGCAGCCCCGAATCTAGGGAGACCCAGTACTTC.

The chain recombines TRBV14 with TRBJ1-1, with 8 nucleotides matching TRBD1. The CDR3 is 15 residues long. V lost 3 bases, J lost 3 bases, and 6 bases stayed unmatched. Germline V gene data show CDR1 as SGHDN and CDR2 as FVKESK. The CDR3 coding sequence is TGTGCCAGCAGCCACCGGGACAGGATATACACTGAAGCTTTCTTT. Protein product: CASSHRDRIYTEAFF. Using reference TRBV14 and TRBJ1-1 for the parts outside the CDR3, the full variable domain is EAGVTQFPSHSVIEKGQTVTLRCDPISGHDNLYWYRRVMGKEIKFLLHFVKESKQDESGMPNNRFLAERTGGTYSTLKVQPAELEDSGVYFCASSHRDRIYTEAFFGQGTRLTVV.

Turning to this clone: Different DNA sequences within this sample yield the same CDR3. The chain employs TRBV7-9 and TRBJ1-4; the D is unclear. The germline V and J ends were trimmed by 1 base and 7 bases, with 7 bases remaining between them. The CDR3 is 13 amino acids. Germline V lookup: CDR1 SEHNR, CDR2 FQNEAQ (reference sequence). This CDR3 reads CASSLVVSEKLFF. DNA for the CDR3: TGTGCCAGCAGCTTAGTGGTTTCTGAAAAACTGTTTTTT.

This sequence joins TRBV5-1 and TRBJ1-1; no firm D call. Germline CDR1 is SGHRS and CDR2 is YFSETQ. The CDR3 is 14 residues long. Trimming left V 0 bases short and J 4 bases short, with 10 bases between. The CDR3 is CASSLALEGTEAFF. The CDR3 bases are TGCGCCAGCAGCTTGGCGCTGGAGGGCACTGAAGCTTTCTTT.

The chain couples TRBV4-1 to TRBJ1-5; 7 bases match TRBD1. The CDR3 totals 17 residues. The trim removed 1 base at V and 3 bases at J, leaving 9 bases unmatched. From germline, CDR1 is MGHRA and CDR2 YSYEKL. CDR3 sequence (DNA): TGCGCCAGCAGCCAAGTTTTCCCCCAGGGGGACAATCAGCCCCAGCATTTT. Translation gives CASSQVFPQGDNQPQHF.